This T cell receptor beta chain stems from a study of cytomegalovirus exposure and HLA in healthy donors. The germline V gene has CDR1 SGHDN and CDR2 FVKESK. CDR3 length: 13 amino acids. The V end lost 4 bases, the J end lost 0 bases, and 6 bases lay between the germline ends. The PCR employed 60 Vbeta primers together with 13 Jbeta primers. Data came from immunoSEQ multiplex PCR; TCRdb stores just in-frame clones and leaves some out. Counted here are under 200,000 clones, 60% to 80% occurring once; the ten biggest clones make up over 1.2%. The TCR was taken from a man in his 60s in good health and CMV-seronegative. Material for sequencing was PBMCs. This chain links TRBV14 with TRBJ2-5; maybe TRBD1 (5 bases). Here the CDR3 DNA reads TGTGCCAGCAGCCCAGGGTACCAAGAGACCCAGTACTTC. Translation: CASSPGYQETQYF.